Presented here are 26 T cell receptor beta chains from one specimen sequenced in a study of T cell responses to AZD1222 COVID-19 vaccine. Libraries were prepared by immunoSEQ multiplex PCR; TCRdb keeps only in-frame clonotypes and omits some of them. In the table there are about 140,000 clones, about 91% of which are singletons. The specimen was peripheral blood, collected on day 0 of AZD1222 vaccination. The receptor source for this set is an adult in good health.

The rearrangement joins TRBV12-5 to TRBJ1-5; tentatively, D is TRBD1 (5 bases). Germline assignment: CDR1 LGHNT and CDR2 FRNRAP. V lost 10 bases to trimming and J lost 0 bases, with 19 bases between them. This CDR3 comprises 16 residues. In DNA form, the CDR3 reads TGTGCTACCCCTGACTCTAGGGGATATAGCAATCAGCCCCAGCATTTT. Translating gives CATPDSRGYSNQPQHF.

J is TRBJ2-1 and V is TRBV19; D not resolved. CDR1 is LNHDA, CDR2 SQIVND, per germline (reference sequence). Deletions cut 0 bases from V and 6 bases from J, with 12 bases between. The CDR3 totals 15 residues. CDR3 in DNA: TGTGCCAGTAGTATAGACAGAGATGTACGCAATGAGCAGTTCTTC. It codes for CASSIDRDVRNEQFF.

This chain joins TRBV7-7 and TRBJ2-5; 8 nucleotides match TRBD2. The germline gives CDR1 SSHAT, CDR2 FNYEAQ (reference sequence). The CDR3 runs 14 residues. V shed 2 bases and J 5 bases; nucleotides not matched to a gene: 4. For the CDR3, the DNA is TGTGCCAGCAGCTTAAGCGGGAGTGGGGAGACCCAGTACTTC. Its translation: CASSLSGSGETQYF.

The chain has TRBV7-2 and TRBJ1-1, with D hard to call. Germline-derived CDR1 and CDR2 are SGHTA and FQGNSA. Trimming took off 5 bases at V and 0 bases at J, with 13 bases between the two ends. The CDR3 extends over 15 amino acids. In DNA form, the CDR3 reads TGTGCCAGCAGCCCCCTCGGGGTATTGAACACTGAAGCTTTCTTT. This encodes CASSPLGVLNTEAFF.

The chain carries TRBV28 and TRBJ2-7; TRBD1 matches at 10 bases. CDR3 size: 16 residues. With 5 bases clipped from V and 4 bases from J, the junction kept 11 bases outside the gene matches. CDR1 and CDR2 (germline): MDHEN, SYDVKM. The CDR3 region has the DNA TGTGCCAGCAGTCCTAACGGGAGACAGGGGGCGTACGAGCAGTACTTC. This gives the protein CASSPNGRQGAYEQYF.

V usage is TRBV6-2 or TRBV6-3 and J usage is TRBJ2-1, with 11 bases aligning to TRBD2. The V segment lost 4 bases and the J segment 3 bases; nucleotides outside the gene matches: 5. CDR3 length: 16 amino acids. Germline V gene sequence: CDR1 MNHEY, CDR2 SVGEGT. The CDR3 loop reads CASSSEGLAVYNEQFF. The DNA for the CDR3 is TGTGCCAGCAGTTCAGAGGGACTAGCGGTCTACAATGAGCAGTTCTTC.

The V and J genes are TRBV10-3 and TRBJ1-2, with 7 bases lining up with TRBD1. The V segment lost 3 bases and the J segment 6 bases; nucleotides outside the gene matches: 10. This CDR3 contains 15 residues. Looked up from germline, CDR1 is ENHRY and CDR2 is SYGVKD. The CDR3 nucleotides read TGTGCCATCAGTGACGGATATGGAGGGGGCAATGGCTACACCTTC. The encoded protein is CAISDGYGGGNGYTF.

The CDR3 is CASSISGGYGTDTQYF. CDR3 nucleotides: TGTGCCAGTAGTATCTCAGGCGGTTATGGCACAGATACGCAGTATTTT. The chain employs TRBV19 and TRBJ2-3; D gene uncertain. The ends were cut back, 3 bases at V and 1 base at J, with 14 bases in the middle. CDR1 is LNHDA, CDR2 SQIVND, per germline (reference sequence). The CDR3 runs 16 residues.

V usage is TRBV4-3 and J usage is TRBJ2-3; the match to TRBD2 covers 9 bases. CDR1 LGHNA and CDR2 YSLEER come from the germline V gene. CDR3 length: 17 residues. J gave up 4 bases and V 3 bases, and 11 bases lay outside the gene matches. The CDR3 nucleotides read TGCGCCAGCAGCCAGAGACATAGCGGGGGAATAGCAGATACGCAGTATTTT. Amino acid sequence: CASSQRHSGGIADTQYF.

The chain uses TRBV7-8 and TRBJ2-4; D might be TRBD1 or TRBD2, each matching 5 bases. Germline V lookup: CDR1 SGHVS, CDR2 FQNEAQ. CDR3 length: 19 residues. V lost 1 base and J lost 1, with 20 bases in between. The CDR3 is CASSLGWGGTSLAKNIQYF. CDR3 coding DNA: TGTGCCAGCAGCTTAGGATGGGGTGGGACGTCGCTTGCCAAAAACATTCAGTACTTC.

CDR3 sequence: CASSLDFQFEGANEKLFF. The CDR3 DNA sequence: TGCGCCAGCAGCTTGGATTTTCAGTTCGAGGGTGCTAATGAAAAACTGTTTTTT. The J gene is TRBJ1-4, the V gene TRBV5-1; D not resolved. The V and J ends lost 0 bases and 3 bases respectively, with 18 bases between them. The germline gives CDR1 SGHRS, CDR2 YFSETQ. The CDR3 has 18 residues.

The chain uses TRBV6-6 and TRBJ2-4; 8 bases match TRBD2. The CDR3 is 12 amino acids. In germline, CDR1 is MNHNY, CDR2 SVGAGI (reference sequence). V shed 6 bases, J shed 11 bases, and the junction held 6 bases outside the gene matches. CDR3 nucleotides: TGTGCCAGCAGAGGACTAGCTAGGGTTCAGTACTTC. As protein: CASRGLARVQYF.

This chain's CDR3 is CASSLSPPSYTF. The CDR3 bases are TGTGCCAGCAGTTTATCTCCCCCAAGCTACACCTTC. This sequence joins TRBV28 and TRBJ1-2; the D is unclear. The CDR3 runs to 12 residues. V shed 1 base and J shed 9 bases, with 9 bases lying between them. Germline V gene data show CDR1 as MDHEN and CDR2 as SYDVKM.

The chain carries TRBV4-3 and TRBJ1-3, with a weak D call TRBD1 (5 bases). Germline V lookup: CDR1 LGHNA, CDR2 YSLEER. V lost 0 bases to trimming and J lost 1 base, with 7 bases between them. The length of the CDR3 is 15 residues. The CDR3 DNA reads TGCGCCAGCAGCCAAGATACAGGTTCTGGAAACACCATATATTTT. Translating it yields CASSQDTGSGNTIYF.

The chain combines TRBV5-5 with TRBJ2-3; D may be TRBD1 (5 bases). Germline V lookup: CDR1 SGHKS, CDR2 YYEKEE (reference sequence). The germline V and J ends were trimmed by 0 bases and 1 base, with 9 bases remaining between them. The CDR3 is made up of 15 amino acids. The DNA for the CDR3 is TGTGCCAGCAGCTTGGCAGGGTATGGCACAGATACGCAGTATTTT. It encodes CASSLAGYGTDTQYF.

Written as DNA, the CDR3 is TGCGCCAGCAGTGGGACAGGGGAAAATGAAAAACTGTTTTTT. It is translated as CASSGTGENEKLFF. This rearrangement joins TRBV10-2 to TRBJ1-4; 9 nucleotides match TRBD1. CDR3 length equals 14 residues. CDR1 is WSHSY and CDR2 is SAAADI in the germline V gene. V dropped 4 bases and J dropped 5; count of bases not matched to a gene: 2.

J is TRBJ2-7 and V is TRBV6-6, with 8 positions matching TRBD2. CDR3 size: 13 residues. Unmatched junction bases numbered 6, after V lost 6 bases and J lost 5 bases. Germline assignment: CDR1 MNHNY and CDR2 SVGAGI (reference sequence). In DNA form, the CDR3 reads TGTGCCAGCAGCCGACTAGCGACCGACGAGCAGTACTTC. This codes for CASSRLATDEQYF.

This chain links TRBV29-1 with TRBJ2-3, with a possible D match to TRBD2 (6 bases). From germline, CDR1 is SQVTM and CDR2 ANQGSEA. The CDR3 totals 15 residues. With 8 bases removed from V and 0 bases from J, the gap between germline ends came to 18 bases. CDR3 residues: CSNVGSDLSTDTQYF. In DNA, the CDR3 is TGCAGCAACGTCGGGAGCGACCTTAGCACAGATACGCAGTATTTT.

The chain is built from TRBV19 and TRBJ1-1; tentatively, D is TRBD1 (6 bases). The CDR3 has 14 amino acids. The V gene's germline CDR1 is LNHDA and CDR2 SQIVND (reference sequence). V was pared by 1 base and J by 11 bases, with 17 bases between. CDR3 in DNA: TGTGCCAGTAGTATAGTGGGGGCGCGAAGTTGGGCTTTCTTT. It is translated as CASSIVGARSWAFF.

The rearrangement uses TRBV2 and TRBJ2-2; D call uncertain. From germline, CDR1 is SNHLY and CDR2 FYNNEI. The CDR3 length is 13 residues. V was pared by 5 bases and J by 5 bases, with 9 bases between. Written as DNA, the CDR3 is TGTGCCAGCAGTTATGAAATTACCGGGGAGCTGTTTTTT. Protein sequence: CASSYEITGELFF. Filled out from reference TRBV2 and TRBJ2-2, the complete variable domain reads EPEVTQTPSHQVTQMGQEVILRCVPISNHLYFYWYRQILGQKVEFLVSFYNNEISEKSEIFDDQFSVERPDGSNFTLKIRSTKLEDSAMYFCASSYEITGELFFGEGSRLTVL.

This clone was seen once. This chain joins TRBV29-1 and TRBJ2-4; D is perhaps TRBD1 (6 bases). The ends were cut back, 6 bases at V and 0 bases at J, with 15 bases in the middle. Germline V lookup: CDR1 SQVTM, CDR2 ANQGSEA. CDR3 length: 15 residues. The CDR3 region is CSVGFTGTAKNIQYF. The CDR3 DNA reads as TGCAGCGTCGGCTTTACAGGGACAGCCAAAAACATTCAGTACTTC.

The chain is built from TRBV6-5 and TRBJ2-3; D remains ambiguous. Trimming cost V 0 bases and J 3 bases, with 13 bases left between them. This CDR3 has 16 amino acids. From germline, CDR1 is MNHEY and CDR2 SVGAGI. The chain's CDR3 is CASSYSGTESTDTQYF. The CDR3, as DNA: TGTGCCAGCAGTTACTCGGGTACCGAGAGTACAGATACGCAGTATTTT.

The chain couples TRBV5-1 to TRBJ1-3; D is ambiguous. The germline gives CDR1 SGHRS, CDR2 YFSETQ. The length of the CDR3 is 13 residues. Trimming cost V 0 bases and J 2 bases, with 3 bases left between them. The CDR3 reads CASSLAAGNTIYF. CDR3 coding DNA: TGCGCCAGCAGCTTGGCAGCTGGAAACACCATATATTTT.

The chain recombines TRBV7-9 with TRBJ1-3; D unresolved. Germline V gives CDR1 SEHNR, CDR2 FQNEAQ (reference sequence). The CDR3 runs to 13 residues. Trimming shortened V by 7 bases and J by 1 base, and 8 bases separated the two germline ends. The CDR3 bases are TGTGCCAGCACCCACAGTTCTGGAAACACCATATATTTT. This gives the protein CASTHSSGNTIYF.

The chain employs TRBV28 and TRBJ1-5, with D perhaps TRBD1 (5 bases). The length of the CDR3 is 15 residues. Germline assignment: CDR1 MDHEN and CDR2 SYDVKM. V was trimmed by 3 bases and J by 10 bases, leaving 19 bases between them. The CDR3 sequence is CASSFVGAGTDPQHF. CDR3 coding DNA: TGTGCCAGCAGTTTTGTTGGGGCAGGGACTGATCCCCAGCATTTT.

The rearrangement joins TRBV9 to TRBJ1-6; a possible D gene is TRBD1 (5 bases). Germline V gene lookup returns CDR1 SGDLS and CDR2 YYNGEE. The V end was cut by 4 bases, the J end by 5 bases, with 16 bases between. The CDR3 covers 16 residues. CDR3 in DNA: TGTGCCAGCAGCCCTTTAGGGACGGCTAATAATTCACCCCTCCACTTT. Its protein is CASSPLGTANNSPLHF.